The 8 T cell receptor beta chains in this list originate from one sample, sequenced in a study of T cell responses to AZD1222 COVID-19 vaccine. Sequencing was performed with immunoSEQ multiplex PCR; in TCRdb, only in-frame clones are kept and a portion is missing. Among over 120,000 clones listed, 90% to 95% were seen once. This specimen was peripheral blood, taken on day 0 of AZD1222 vaccination. These TCRs come from an adult in good health.

The chain is built from TRBV6-5 and TRBJ1-3; D gene ambiguous. CDR3 length equals 15 residues. Trimming removed 0 bases from V and 4 bases from J, with 10 bases in between. Germline values: CDR1 MNHEY, CDR2 SVGAGI. This CDR3 reads CASSYSSRAGNTIYF. CDR3 coding DNA: TGTGCCAGCAGTTACTCGAGTAGGGCGGGAAACACCATATATTTT.

This chain joins TRBV7-9 and TRBJ2-2; D might be TRBD1 (6 bases). Looked up from germline, CDR1 is SEHNR and CDR2 is FQNEAQ (reference sequence). The V and J ends lost 6 bases and 6 bases respectively, with 17 bases between them. The CDR3 spans 15 residues. CDR3: CASRPQGLGAGELFF. The DNA of the CDR3 is TGTGCCAGCAGGCCTCAGGGGTTAGGGGCCGGGGAGCTGTTTTTT.

V is TRBV20-1 and J is TRBJ1-2; possibly TRBD1 for D (5 bases). Trimming took off 4 bases at V and 7 bases at J, with 10 bases between the two ends. The CDR3 has 11 amino acids. Germline CDR1 reads DFQATT; CDR2 reads SNEGSKA (reference sequence). The CDR3 DNA is TGCAGTGCTACGGGGGAGGTTGGCTACACCTTC. Protein: CSATGEVGYTF.

The chain joins TRBV29-1 to TRBJ1-1, with D possibly TRBD1 on 5 matching bases. V lost 7 bases and J lost 5, with 17 bases in between. Germline V lookup: CDR1 SQVTM, CDR2 ANQGSEA. The length of the CDR3 is 13 residues. The CDR3 loop reads CSAQNGARTEAFF. The CDR3 nucleotides read TGCAGCGCCCAAAACGGGGCTAGGACTGAAGCTTTCTTT.

J is TRBJ2-1 and V is TRBV7-9; TRBD2 might be the D (6 bases). This CDR3 region has 13 residues. Germline-derived CDR1 and CDR2 are SEHNR and FQNEAQ (reference sequence). V shed 7 bases and J shed 6 bases, with 13 bases lying between them. CDR3 sequence reads: CASNGGLANEQFF. The CDR3 bases are TGTGCCAGCAACGGGGGTTTGGCCAATGAGCAGTTCTTC.

This sequence joins TRBV7-9 and TRBJ1-3; TRBD1 agrees at 7 bases. The CDR3 is 16 residues long. J was trimmed by 2 bases and V by 2 bases; bases with no gene match: 6. Germline V gives CDR1 SEHNR, CDR2 FQNEAQ (reference sequence). Here the CDR3 reads CASSLLWQGAGNTIYF. As DNA, the CDR3 is TGTGCCAGCAGCTTACTGTGGCAGGGGGCTGGAAACACCATATATTTT.

The rearrangement uses TRBV6-2 or TRBV6-3 and TRBJ2-6, with D perhaps TRBD1 (5 bases). There are 16 residues in the CDR3. In germline, CDR1 is MNHEY, CDR2 SVGEGT. Trimming left V 2 bases short and J 0 bases short, with 8 bases between. The CDR3 DNA is TGTGCCAGCAGTTACAGGGGCGGCTCTGGGGCCAACGTCCTGACTTTC. This codes for CASSYRGGSGANVLTF.

The V call is TRBV28, the J call TRBJ1-5; TRBD1 is a possible D gene (5 bases). V lost 6 bases to trimming and J lost 6 bases, with 15 bases between them. Germline values: CDR1 MDHEN, CDR2 SYDVKM. This CDR3 comprises 14 residues. CDR3 protein: CASSPIEGRQPQHF. In DNA form, the CDR3 reads TGTGCCAGCAGCCCGATAGAGGGGCGTCAGCCCCAGCATTTT.